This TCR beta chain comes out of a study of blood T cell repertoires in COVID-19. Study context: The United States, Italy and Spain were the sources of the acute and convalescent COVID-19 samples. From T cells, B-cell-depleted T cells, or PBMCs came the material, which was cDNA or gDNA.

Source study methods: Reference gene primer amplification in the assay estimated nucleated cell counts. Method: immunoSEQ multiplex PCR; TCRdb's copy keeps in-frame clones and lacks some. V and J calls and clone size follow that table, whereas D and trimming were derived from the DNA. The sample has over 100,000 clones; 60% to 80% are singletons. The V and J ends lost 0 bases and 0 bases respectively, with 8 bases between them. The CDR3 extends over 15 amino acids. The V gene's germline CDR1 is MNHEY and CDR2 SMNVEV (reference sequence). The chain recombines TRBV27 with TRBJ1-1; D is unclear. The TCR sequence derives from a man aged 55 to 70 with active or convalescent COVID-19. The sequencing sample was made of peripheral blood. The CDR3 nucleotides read TGTGCCAGCAGTTTATCGGTAGTTATGAACACTGAAGCTTTCTTT. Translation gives CASSLSVVMNTEAFF.